This TCR beta chain was profiled in a study of cytomegalovirus exposure and HLA in healthy donors. The study's findings and limits: Most TCR sequences showed up rarely, but some public TCRs showed up in many donors. A later analysis found most CMV-associated TCR beta chains apparently HLA-restricted.

PCR involved 60 Vbeta and 13 Jbeta primers. Here immunoSEQ multiplex PCR was the method, and the copy in TCRdb shows in-frame clones only, minus some. This table has roughly 84,000 clones, over 65% appearing once. Donors in the study were healthy people who gave bone marrow. The CDR3 runs to 15 residues. Germline V gene lookup returns CDR1 SGDLS and CDR2 YYNGEE. The V gene lost 0 bases and the J gene lost 5 bases, with 14 bases spanning the gap. Points on this clone: Its antigen is not known.

The gene calls are TRBV9 and TRBJ1-2, with a possible D match to TRBD1 (6 bases). The sample comprised PBMCs. This receptor was obtained from a man in his fifties or sixties in good health and CMV-seronegative. CDR3: CASSVASGQMYGYTF. The CDR3 nucleotides read TGTGCCAGCAGCGTAGCTTCAGGACAGATGTATGGCTACACCTTC. The entire variable domain, with the rest obtained from reference TRBV9 and TRBJ1-2, is as follows: DSGVTQTPKHLITATGQRVTLRCSPRSGDLSVYWYQQSLDQGLQFLIQYYNGEERAKGNILERFSAQQFPDLHSELNLSSLELGDSALYFCASSVASGQMYGYTFGSGTRLTVV.